What follows are 16 T cell receptor beta chains derived from one specimen sequenced in a study of T cells in Graves' hyperthyroidism and ophthalmopathy. RNA transcripts provided the source from which TCR beta CDR3 regions were amplified. The TCR CDR3 first-round RT-PCR relied on the HTBI primer set. MiXCR was run by TCRdb on the multiplex PCR reads, yielding one entry per CDR3 protein. Among more than 300,000 distinct CDR3 sequences listed, approximately 13% were seen once. The specimen sequenced was blood. These receptors were obtained from a woman aged 18-29 years with Graves' hyperthyroidism.

This sequence joins TRBV10-3 and TRBJ1-5, with no clear D. V was shortened by 4 bases and J by 2 bases, with 9 bases between the two germline ends. The CDR3 length is 14 residues. The germline V gene encodes CDR1 ENHRY and CDR2 SYGVKD. DNA for the CDR3: TGTGCCATCAGTGGCTACAGCGGCAATCAGCCCCAGCATTTT. Protein sequence: CAISGYSGNQPQHF.

This clonotype showed up many times. The V and J genes are TRBV2 and TRBJ2-6; TRBD2 might be the D (6 bases). The germline gives CDR1 SNHLY, CDR2 FYNNEI. V lost 6 bases and J lost 1, with 7 bases in between. The CDR3 extends over 14 amino acids. The CDR3 spells CASRGLSGANVLTF. CDR3 DNA sequence: TGTGCCAGCAGGGGACTTTCTGGGGCCAACGTCCTGACTTTC.

This clonotype came up many times. V usage is TRBV5-1 and J usage is TRBJ2-3; a weak D match, TRBD1 (5 bases). This CDR3 has 14 amino acids. Looked up from germline, CDR1 is SGHRS and CDR2 is YFSETQ. The V end was cut by 6 bases, the J end by 0 bases, with 11 bases between. The DNA of the CDR3 is TGCGCCAGCAACCCGACAGAAAGCACAGATACGCAGTATTTT. Translation: CASNPTESTDTQYF.

This clonotype was found many times. The rearrangement links TRBV10-3 to TRBJ1-1; no clear D gene. V shed 6 bases and J shed 3 bases, with 11 bases lying between them. Germline CDR1 is ENHRY and CDR2 is SYGVKD. This CDR3 has 13 residues. The CDR3 is CAIREVDDTEAFF. CDR3 nucleotides: TGTGCCATCAGGGAGGTCGATGACACTGAAGCTTTCTTT.

The genes are TRBV27 and TRBJ1-2, with TRBD1 identical over 7 bases. Germline values: CDR1 MNHEY, CDR2 SMNVEV (reference sequence). J lost 5 bases, V lost 0 bases, and 6 bases had no gene match. CDR3 length: 15 amino acids. The CDR3 region has the DNA TGTGCCAGCAGTTTATCAACAGGGGAAGAATATGGCTACACCTTC. As protein: CASSLSTGEEYGYTF.

To note about this clonotype: A junction end diverges from the germline sequence, so it may reflect a read error. The chain couples TRBV28 to TRBJ2-1; TRBD2 matches at 10 bases. Germline V gives CDR1 MDHEN, CDR2 SYDVKM. CDR3 size: 20 residues. The CDR3 nucleotides are TGTGCCAGCAGTTTATACGCGTTTGCTAGCGGGAGAAGAACCTACAATGGGCAGTTCTTC. Protein product: CASSLYAFASGRRTYNGQFF.

In its sample, this clonotype was seen many times. The V and J genes are TRBV2 and TRBJ2-1, with a tentative D call TRBD2 (7 bases). The ends were cut back, 1 base at V and 1 base at J, with 8 bases in the middle. Germline lookup yields CDR1 SNHLY and CDR2 FYNNEI. The CDR3 has 15 residues. Written as DNA, the CDR3 is TGTGCCAGCAGTGAAGAGGGGGGGTCCTACAATGAGCAGTTCTTC. It encodes CASSEEGGSYNEQFF.

This sequence joins TRBV4-1 and TRBJ2-6; D is undetermined. CDR3 length: 17 amino acids. Trimming left V 1 base short and J 0 bases short, with 10 bases between. Looked up from germline, CDR1 is MGHRA and CDR2 is YSYEKL. CDR3: CASSQVHLISGANVLTF. CDR3 in DNA: TGCGCCAGCAGCCAAGTCCACTTGATCTCTGGGGCCAACGTCCTGACTTTC.

The table lists this clonotype with many counts. This rearrangement joins TRBV4-1 to TRBJ2-7; 10 nucleotides match TRBD2. Germline CDR1 MGHRA, CDR2 YSYEKL. This CDR3 has 14 amino acids. Unmatched junction bases numbered 3, after V lost 3 bases and J lost 4 bases. As DNA, the CDR3 is TGCGCCAGCAGCCAGTCTAGCGGGAGTTACGAGCAGTACTTC. This codes for CASSQSSGSYEQYF.

This clonotype was detected a few times. The chain couples TRBV5-1 to TRBJ2-5; possible D gene TRBD2, 5 bases. This CDR3 comprises 13 residues. The V end lost 0 bases, the J end lost 7 bases, and 10 bases lay between the germline ends. Germline V gene lookup returns CDR1 SGHRS and CDR2 YFSETQ. In DNA form, the CDR3 reads TGCGCCAGCAGCTTGGGCCCGAGCGGGACCCAGTACTTC. This codes for CASSLGPSGTQYF. The full variable domain, completed using reference TRBV5-1 and TRBJ2-5, is KAGVTQTPRYLIKTRGQQVTLSCSPISGHRSVSWYQQTPGQGLQFLFEYFSETQRNKGNFPGRFSGRQFSNSRSEMNVSTLELGDSALYLCASSLGPSGTQYFGPGTRLLVL.

This clonotype was seen at least ten times. This chain links TRBV2 with TRBJ2-1; D is unresolved. Trimming pared 0 bases from V and 7 bases from J, leaving 13 bases between. The CDR3 is 15 residues long. Per germline, CDR1 SNHLY and CDR2 FYNNEI. In nucleotides, the CDR3 is TGTGCCAGCAGTGAAGCGCATTCGCGGTGGAATGAGCAGTTCTTC. This codes for CASSEAHSRWNEQFF.

This clonotype was detected ten times or more. The rearrangement uses TRBV6-2 or TRBV6-3 and TRBJ1-1; no firm D call. The CDR3 is 11 amino acids. V was clipped by 6 bases and J by 8 bases, with 10 bases between them. Germline CDR1 and CDR2: MNHEY and SVGEGT. CDR3 protein: CASSPGGEAFF. The CDR3 nucleotides read TGTGCCAGCAGCCCAGGTGGCGAAGCTTTCTTT.

This clonotype has at least ten counts. V gene TRBV28 combines with J gene TRBJ1-1, with D possibly being TRBD1 (6 bases). Trimming cost V 8 bases and J 1 base, with 14 bases left between them. CDR3 length: 14 amino acids. Germline-derived CDR1 and CDR2 are MDHEN and SYDVKM. The CDR3 coding sequence is TGTGCCAGCGACACCGGGACATCGAACACTGAAGCTTTCTTT. Translation: CASDTGTSNTEAFF.

This clonotype occurred many times. The V call is TRBV28, the J call TRBJ2-7; no reliable D call. The germline gives CDR1 MDHEN, CDR2 SYDVKM. The CDR3 has 13 amino acids. V was shortened by 2 bases and J by 2 bases, with 7 bases between the two germline ends. This CDR3 is CASSLKVTYEQYF. CDR3 sequence (DNA): TGTGCCAGCAGTTTAAAAGTAACCTACGAGCAGTACTTC. Full variable domain (outside the CDR3, taken from reference TRBV28 and TRBJ2-7): DVKVTQSSRYLVKRTGEKVFLECVQDMDHENMFWYRQDPGLGLRLIYFSYDVKMKEKGDIPEGYSVSREKKERFSLILESASTNQTSMYLCASSLKVTYEQYFGPGTRLTVT.

The rearrangement links TRBV19 to TRBJ2-2; tentatively, D is TRBD1 (5 bases). Trimming shortened V by 1 base and J by 6 bases, and 9 bases separated the two germline ends. The germline CDR1 and CDR2 sequences are LNHDA and SQIVND (reference sequence). There are 14 residues in the CDR3. The CDR3 spells CASSIVTQAGELFF. DNA of the CDR3: TGTGCCAGTAGTATAGTGACACAGGCCGGGGAGCTGTTTTTT.

The sample holds many counts of this clonotype. V is TRBV6-6 and J is TRBJ2-7, with 7 nucleotides matching TRBD2. J was trimmed by 4 bases and V by 0 bases; bases with no gene match: 6. From germline, CDR1 is MNHNY and CDR2 SVGAGI (reference sequence). This CDR3 has 15 residues. The DNA for the CDR3 is TGTGCCAGCAGTTACTCAGGCGGGAGAGGGTACGAGCAGTACTTC. It is translated as CASSYSGGRGYEQYF.